This T cell receptor (beta chain) is drawn from a study of blood T cell repertoires in COVID-19 (dated by TCRdb to 2020 to 2021). For the wider study: The collaborator samples originated in the United States, Italy and Spain and spanned the acute and convalescent phases of COVID-19. Where available, HLA class I and class II types were taken from metadata supplied by the sample provider and were not determined by assay-based typing. The prospective study material was composed of cDNA or gDNA derived from T cells, B-cell-depleted T cells, or PBMCs. A de-identified subject ID, COVID-19 status, age in years and sex were almost always included in the sample metadata. The repertoires were released in a freely available public database meant as a resource for research on the immune response to SARS-CoV-2. Samples were obtained from the ongoing ImmuneRACE study (first 160 participants) and from about 1,300 subjects provided by 6 global collaborators. Deeply sampled blood TCRbeta repertoires from subjects exposed to, actively infected with, or recovered from COVID-19 were included in the dataset.

Concerning this clone: Its antigen is unknown. It has no much larger one-base neighbor in the sample; base qualities were not kept.

The immunoSEQ Assay, a bias-controlled multiplex PCR, was used to amplify TCRbeta CDR3 regions from genomic DNA. The original pipeline was this. The number of nucleated cells in each sample was estimated from the amplification of reference gene primers within the assay. To quantify the absolute abundance of each unique TCRbeta CDR3 rearrangement, sequence reads were collapsed and filtered. For each sample, productive Simpson clonality was calculated as the square root of Simpson's diversity index over productive rearrangements. As stored in TCRdb, this immuneACCESS dataset retains in-frame rearrangements with V and J assigned. A fraction of the clones does not appear; measured against another copy, unresolved V genes explain less than half of the discrepancy, and the remainder lacks a known reason. V, J and clone size are taken as reported in that table, and D and trimming were inferred from the DNA itself. This sample is represented by about 490,000 clones; approximately 85% of them were singletons. Approximately 3.2% of the sample rests with the top ten.

General findings and caveats noted by the study authors: The amount of clinical and demographic metadata varied by source and participant and was provided uncurated.

The collaborating institutions used their own protocols to collect whole blood in K2EDTA tubes. For TCRbeta analysis, collaborator samples were shipped as frozen whole blood, as isolated PBMCs, or as DNA extracted from either sample type. Trimmed from V: 6 bases; trimmed from J: 2 bases; junction bases lacking a gene match: 9. The cysteine opens and the phenylalanine closes a CDR3 of 16 amino acids. This entry keeps only the CDR3 DNA: 48 bases, framed from base 1. CDR1 and CDR2 are drawn from the germline V gene: SNHLY, FYNNEI. Sequencing input: peripheral blood. Recombination connected TRBV2 to TRBJ1-4; 7 central bases correspond to TRBD1. The sequence derives from a human donor in a cohort sampled during active COVID-19. The DNA sequence reads TGTGCCAGCAGCGGCTTCTCGACAGGGACTAATGAAAAACTGTTTTTT. The translation is CASSGFSTGTNEKLFF.